The 4 T cell receptor beta chains listed next were all sequenced from one sample in a study of T cell repertoires in cytomegalovirus infection. Antigen specificity for these receptors is unknown. MiXCR, applied by TCRdb to the reads, yields one record per CDR3 protein. The data contain about 340,000 distinct CDR3 sequences, roughly 28% of them singletons. Specimen: cultured PBMCs, collected from culture after CMV antigen stimulation. Every receptor here comes from a human donor in good health (CMV status not recorded). Some clones in this sample may be carry-over from other donors' samples.

The chain has TRBV27 and TRBJ2-4; 7 positions match TRBD1. There are 12 residues in the CDR3. CDR1 is MNHEY and CDR2 is SMNVEV in the germline V gene (reference sequence). V shed 3 bases, J shed 11 bases, and the junction held 4 bases outside the gene matches. This chain's CDR3 is CASSFPTGVQYF. CDR3 DNA: TGTGCCAGCAGTTTTCCCACAGGGGTTCAGTACTTC.

Turning to this clonotype: This may stem from a read error, because a much larger clone lies one nucleotide away. The final CDR3 position lacks the conserved phenylalanine or tryptophan, pointing to a likely read error. The rearrangement links TRBV19 to TRBJ2-7; 9 bases align to TRBD2. Germline CDR1 is LNHDA and CDR2 is SQIVND (reference sequence). The CDR3 extends over 15 amino acids. J lost 3 bases, V lost 5 bases, and 8 bases had no gene match. CDR3 in amino acids: CASSPLGLAIYEQYY. CDR3 nucleotides: TGTGCCAGTAGTCCGTTAGGACTAGCGATCTACGAGCAGTACTAC.

J is TRBJ2-1 and V is TRBV24-1; 16 nucleotides align to TRBD2. This CDR3 is 16 amino acids long. The germline CDR1 and CDR2 sequences are KGHDR and SFDVKD. The V and J ends lost 4 bases and 7 bases, in that order; junction bases with no gene match: 3. In nucleotides, the CDR3 is TGTGCCACCAGTGAGCCGGGACTAGCGGGAGGGAATGAGCAGTTCTTC. Encoded protein: CATSEPGLAGGNEQFF.

The V gene is TRBV3-1, the J gene TRBJ2-7; possibly TRBD1 or TRBD2 for D (5 bases each). This CDR3 is built from 11 residues. Germline V gene data show CDR1 as LGHDT and CDR2 as YNNKEL (reference sequence). V was cut by 8 bases and J by 13 bases, with 18 bases left in between. The CDR3 reads CASAIGALEYF. As DNA, the CDR3 is TGTGCCAGCGCCATCGGGGCGTTGGAATACTTC.